This TCR beta chain was documented in a study of T cells in lung cancer brain metastases (dated by TCRdb to about 2018). Study-wide context: About 85% of the 20 patients had a history of tobacco use, with a median of about 36 pack-years. Primary and metastatic specimens both had an average DNA integrity number of roughly 4, with no significant difference between the two sites. A median interval of around 370 days was observed between acquisition of the primary and brain metastasis specimens. TCR beta CDR3 repertoires were compared between fully resected primary non-small cell lung cancers and paired brain metastases. Eighteen of the 20 patients received no interval therapy between primary and metastasis resection. The cohort comprised around 20 patients contributing roughly 40 specimens, one primary lung lesion and one brain metastasis each. Patients had a median age at first diagnosis of roughly 50 years, with roughly nine males and fewer than 13 females.

Paper-wide results and their limitations: Brain metastases had significantly fewer unique productive clones than paired primaries (median approximately 1,500 versus 4,500). A significantly larger repertoire fraction was made up by the ten most abundant clones in brain metastases than in primaries, which was suggestive of clonal expansion. Retrieval of the complete infiltrating T cell repertoire may have been prevented by DNA fragmentation in FFPE samples. Most clones were specific to a single lesion, and paired lesions overlapped only to a limited degree (mean Morisita index about 0.21). Effects of preoperative corticosteroids on T cell infiltration in brain metastases could not be controlled.

Between 2.24 and 4.92 ug genomic DNA was input per sample, with paired samples receiving equal DNA input. TCR beta libraries were built with the immunoSEQ hsTCRbeta Kit using multiplexed V and J gene primers in two PCR steps. The pooled libraries, together with positive and negative controls, were sequenced on an Illumina MiSeq running a 100-cycle paired-end protocol. The authors processed their data as follows. The immunoSEQ vendor processed the raw data into normalized, annotated TCR beta repertoire reports. Richness was defined as unique clones by nucleotide sequence, with iChao1 and Efron-Thisted estimators extrapolating total richness. Paired lesions were characterized and compared using Pielou's evenness, Simpson's index, top-ten clone proportional abundance, and the Morisita overlap index. As stored in TCRdb, this immuneACCESS dataset retains in-frame rearrangements with V and J assigned. A fraction of the clones does not appear; measured against another copy, unresolved V genes explain less than half of the discrepancy, and the remainder lacks a known reason. V, J and clone size reflect that table, while D and trimming were determined from the DNA. Within this sample are 2,000 to 2,500 clones, with 90% of them counted one time only. Clones ranked in the top ten supply 3.4% of the sample.

As for this clone: Its recognized antigen is unknown. One base away there is no much larger clone; base qualities are not given.

V sheds 5 bases and J sheds 2 bases, leaving 19 bases between their ends. For CDR1 and CDR2, the germline V gene lists SGHTA and FQGNSA. From the cysteine through the phenylalanine, the CDR3 covers 16 amino acids. The entry retains the CDR3 DNA only, 48 bases that are in frame from base 1. Patients had resection either for delayed recurrence of a solitary brain metastasis or for synchronous oligometastatic disease. Patients with a history of multiple malignancies were excluded so that cancers other than NSCLC would not be included. Tumor areas were macrodissected from five deparaffinized about 11 um unstained sections guided by marked H&E slides. Every specimen was formalin-fixed and paraffin-embedded (FFPE). Genomic DNA was extracted using the AllPrep DNA/RNA FFPE Kit.

The clonotype comes from a man between 65 and 85 years old with non-small cell lung cancer. Sequenced sample: tumor tissue from the primary lung tumor. Sample cell subset or site, as interpreted from the label and publication: primary lung cancer lesion. The chain joins TRBV7-2 to TRBJ2-7, with the D gene too uncertain to name. DNA sequence: TGTGCCAGCAGCCCGCATGACATACCACCCACCTACGAGCAGTACTTC. It encodes CASSPHDIPPTYEQYF. Reference TRBV7-2 and TRBJ2-7 genes cover what lies past the CDR3, so the full variable domain is GAGVSQSPSNKVTEKGKDVELRCDPISGHTALYWYRQSLGQGLEFLIYFQGNSAPDKSGLPSDRFSAERTGGSVSTLTIQRTQQEDSAVYLCASSPHDIPPTYEQYFGPGTRLTVT.